The clone carrying this TCR beta chain was found a few times. TCRdb passed the RT-PCR reads through MiXCR, listing each CDR3 protein once. The table lists over 200,000 distinct CDR3 sequences, around two fifths of them singletons. The record originates from a study of patients and donors after allogeneic stem cell transplantation. Trimming left V 9 bases short and J 3 bases short, with 11 bases between. This CDR3 region has 12 residues. Looked up from germline, CDR1 is LGHDT and CDR2 is YNNKEL (reference sequence). The specimen was blood, either unsorted or a sorted T cell fraction (not recorded which). The sequence derives from a human donor who was either an allogeneic HSCT recipient or a stem cell or donor lymphocyte infusion donor (not recorded which). It is not recorded whose cells these are; they may come from a transplant donor. V gene TRBV3-1 combines with J gene TRBJ1-1; the D gene is possibly TRBD1 (6 bases). CDR3 sequence reads: CASNRGDTEAFF. The DNA for the CDR3 is TGTGCCAGTAATAGGGGGGACACTGAAGCTTTCTTT.